The clone carrying this T cell receptor (beta chain) was observed a handful of times. Trimming stripped 5 bases from V and 0 bases from J, with 8 bases between. The CDR3 sequence is 15 residues long. Via MiXCR, TCRdb re-called the RT-PCR reads, giving one row per CDR3 protein. The table lists fewer than 800,000 distinct CDR3 sequences, about 14% of them singletons. Sequenced material: memory CD4+ T cells from blood. The clonotype comes from a female donor in good health, serving as a healthy control. The J gene is TRBJ1-6, the V gene TRBV12-3 or TRBV12-4; possible D gene TRBD1, 6 bases. The CDR3 DNA follows: TGTGCCAGCAGTCAACAGGGCTCCTATAATTCACCCCTCCACTTT. Translated: CASSQQGSYNSPLHF.